Following are 18 T cell receptor beta chains from one sample sequenced in a study of blood T cell repertoires in COVID-19. Measured with immunoSEQ multiplex PCR; TCRdb has only the in-frame clones, and not every one. The table has fewer than 130,000 clones, under 75% seen once. The specimen was peripheral blood. All receptors derive from a woman in her sixties or seventies with acute or convalescent COVID-19.

The CDR3 loop reads CASSPARDRNSPLHF. The CDR3 DNA is TGTGCCAGCTCACCAGCCCGGGACAGAAATTCACCCCTCCACTTT. The chain recombines TRBV18 with TRBJ1-6; 7 positions match TRBD1. Germline V gene sequence: CDR1 KGHSH, CDR2 LQKENI. The ends lost 2 bases at V and 7 bases at J; junction bases unmatched: 5. The CDR3 is made up of 15 amino acids.

This clone was counted between two and nine times. V usage is TRBV24-1 and J usage is TRBJ2-2; 8 bases are a match to TRBD2. CDR1 and CDR2 from the germline V gene are KGHDR and SFDVKD. Trimming removed 6 bases from V and 4 bases from J; junction bases left unmatched: 6. The CDR3 consists of 15 residues. The CDR3 coding sequence is TGTGCCACCAGTTCGGGACTAGGGGGCACCGGGGAGCTGTTTTTT. Translated: CATSSGLGGTGELFF.

Here the CDR3 DNA reads TGCGCCAGCAGCTTGCAGACAGGGGGAGGCTATGGCTACACCTTC. Translated: CASSLQTGGGYGYTF. The rearrangement joins TRBV5-1 to TRBJ1-2, with 9 bases fitting TRBD1. This CDR3 region has 15 residues. Germline values: CDR1 SGHRS, CDR2 YFSETQ. V was pared by 1 base and J by 4 bases, with 5 bases of the junction left unmatched. Complete variable domain (other parts from reference TRBV5-1 and TRBJ1-2): KAGVTQTPRYLIKTRGQQVTLSCSPISGHRSVSWYQQTPGQGLQFLFEYFSETQRNKGNFPGRFSGRQFSNSRSEMNVSTLELGDSALYLCASSLQTGGGYGYTFGSGTRLTVV.

This clone was detected a few times. The chain has TRBV4-1 and TRBJ1-1, with TRBD1 as a possible D gene (6 bases). The CDR3 length is 15 residues. CDR1 MGHRA and CDR2 YSYEKL come from the germline V gene. V dropped 5 bases and J dropped 4 bases, with 17 bases sitting between them. CDR3 amino acids: CASSYSGTKSTEAFF. Written as DNA, the CDR3 is TGCGCCAGCAGCTATTCCGGGACAAAGAGCACTGAAGCTTTCTTT.

This sequence joins TRBV5-1 and TRBJ2-1, with 11 bases aligning to TRBD2. V dropped 4 bases and J dropped 2; count of bases not matched to a gene: 8. The CDR3 extends over 17 amino acids. Germline V gives CDR1 SGHRS, CDR2 YFSETQ. The CDR3 DNA is TGCGCCAGCAGCAGGATTCTAGCGGGGGGAACCTACAATGAGCAGTTCTTC. Amino acid sequence: CASSRILAGGTYNEQFF.

This clone was observed a handful of times. The rearrangement uses TRBV4-2 and TRBJ1-5, with D possibly being TRBD1 (5 bases). The germline V gene encodes CDR1 LGHNA and CDR2 YNFKEQ. This CDR3 has 15 amino acids. V was cut by 0 bases and J by 5 bases, with 11 bases left in between. CDR3 protein: CASSQDGGNYQPQHF. The DNA for the CDR3 is TGTGCCAGCAGCCAAGACGGGGGAAATTATCAGCCCCAGCATTTT.

This clone has just a few counts. The chain employs TRBV9 and TRBJ1-1, with D uncertain. V lost 6 bases, J lost 3 bases, and 12 bases lay in between. Per germline, CDR1 SGDLS and CDR2 YYNGEE. The length of the CDR3 is 13 residues. The CDR3 nucleotides read TGTGCCAGCACCCCCATCAGTCACACTGAAGCTTTCTTT. Encoded protein: CASTPISHTEAFF.

Written as DNA, the CDR3 is TGTGCCAGCATACTAGGACAGGAGGAGACCCAGTACTTC. Translating gives CASILGQEETQYF. The chain couples TRBV6-4 to TRBJ2-5; 7 nucleotides align to TRBD1. CDR3 length: 13 amino acids. CDR1 is MRHNA, CDR2 SNTAGT, per germline. V dropped 7 bases and J dropped 5; count of bases not matched to a gene: 7.

J is TRBJ1-2 and V is TRBV28; TRBD1 might be the D (5 bases). This CDR3 has 14 amino acids. V lost 6 bases, J lost 5 bases, and 16 bases lay in between. Germline V gene data show CDR1 as MDHEN and CDR2 as SYDVKM. This CDR3 reads CASSPGGWVYGYTF. The CDR3 DNA is TGTGCCAGCAGCCCGGGGGGGTGGGTTTATGGCTACACCTTC.

In this sample, this clone turned up once. The rearrangement links TRBV7-8 to TRBJ2-3; perhaps TRBD2 as D (6 bases). V lost 3 bases and J lost 2, with 12 bases in between. The CDR3 has 15 residues. Germline CDR1 reads SGHVS; CDR2 reads FQNEAQ. CDR3 bases: TGTGCCAGCAGCTTGTGGGTAGCGGACACAGATACGCAGTATTTT. It translates to CASSLWVADTDTQYF.

J is TRBJ1-2 and V is TRBV6-4; TRBD1 agrees at 7 bases. The CDR3 has 17 amino acids. In germline, CDR1 is MRHNA, CDR2 SNTAGT. V was pared by 5 bases and J by 0 bases, with 12 bases of the junction left unmatched. The DNA for the CDR3 is TGTGCCAGCAGTATTGAGGCCGGGACAGCAGCTAACTATGGCTACACCTTC. It translates to CASSIEAGTAANYGYTF.

V and J are TRBV27 and TRBJ2-1; 7 bases fit TRBD1. The CDR3 consists of 13 residues. The germline CDR1 and CDR2 sequences are MNHEY and SMNVEV (reference sequence). Losses at the gene ends were 5 bases for V and 6 bases for J; bases not matched to a gene: 4. The CDR3 sequence: CASSRQGGNEQFF. The CDR3 DNA is TGTGCCAGCAGTCGACAGGGCGGCAATGAGCAGTTCTTC.

V usage is TRBV11-2 and J usage is TRBJ2-7; a weak D match, TRBD1 (6 bases). Deletions cut 2 bases from V and 2 bases from J, with 19 bases between. The CDR3 sequence is 17 residues long. From germline, CDR1 is SGHAT and CDR2 FQNNGV. In DNA form, the CDR3 reads TGTGCCAGCAGCTTATCCAGGGCAGGGACAAGTACCTACGAGCAGTACTTC. Its translation: CASSLSRAGTSTYEQYF.

The chain joins TRBV6-5 to TRBJ1-1; D not resolved. Germline CDR1 is MNHEY and CDR2 is SVGAGI. Trimming removed 6 bases from V and 8 bases from J, with 13 bases in between. This CDR3 comprises 12 residues. The CDR3: CASSLDELEAFF. As DNA, the CDR3 is TGTGCCAGCAGCCTCGATGAACTCGAAGCTTTCTTT.

The rearrangement links TRBV2 to TRBJ1-1, with 8 bases lining up with TRBD1. J was trimmed by 5 bases and V by 6 bases; bases with no gene match: 5. CDR1 is SNHLY and CDR2 is FYNNEI in the germline V gene. This CDR3 region has 13 residues. The DNA for the CDR3 is TGTGCCAGCAGGACAGGGGTGGAAACTGAAGCTTTCTTT. Protein: CASRTGVETEAFF.

J is TRBJ1-3 and V is TRBV30; maybe TRBD1 (5 bases). Germline lookup yields CDR1 GTSNPN and CDR2 SVGIG (reference sequence). V shed 3 bases and J shed 2 bases, with 11 bases lying between them. This CDR3 is built from 14 residues. CDR3 DNA sequence: TGTGCCTGGAGAAGTAGGGGCCCTGGAAACACCATATATTTT. Protein product: CAWRSRGPGNTIYF.

The chain couples TRBV5-1 to TRBJ2-5; TRBD2 matches 10 bases. Losses at the gene ends were 2 bases for V and 0 bases for J; bases not matched to a gene: 1. This CDR3 spans 15 amino acids. CDR1 SGHRS and CDR2 YFSETQ come from the germline V gene. CDR3 sequence: CASSLAGGNQETQYF. CDR3 nucleotides: TGCGCCAGCAGCTTAGCGGGGGGGAACCAAGAGACCCAGTACTTC.

The gene calls are TRBV13 and TRBJ1-2, with 9 bases that match TRBD1. This CDR3 region has 15 residues. Germline CDR1 is PRHDT and CDR2 is FYEKMQ (reference sequence). Losses at the gene ends were 4 bases for V and 7 bases for J; bases not matched to a gene: 10. CDR3 sequence reads: CASSWARDRVVGYTF. The CDR3 DNA reads as TGTGCCAGCAGCTGGGCCCGGGACAGGGTGGTTGGCTACACCTTC.